These 5 T cell receptor beta chains share one sample of origin, sequenced in a study of T cells after yellow fever vaccination. From the 5' RACE reads, TCRdb called clonotypes with MiXCR, one entry per CDR3 protein. This sample yields under 550,000 distinct CDR3 sequences, of which around a fifth are seen a single time; around 16% belongs to the top ten. This specimen consisted of PBMCs, obtained less than 25 days after the first yellow fever vaccination. These receptors originate from a man between 18 and 35 years old who received the YFV17D yellow fever vaccine.

The chain links TRBV6-5 to TRBJ2-1, with D hard to call. This CDR3 spans 12 amino acids. The germline gives CDR1 MNHEY, CDR2 SVGAGI. V shed 2 bases and J shed 10 bases, with 9 bases lying between them. The CDR3 DNA is TGTGCCAGCAGTTACACCGGCACAGAGCAGTTCTTC. As protein: CASSYTGTEQFF.

In its sample, this clonotype was seen a few times. The chain links TRBV10-3 to TRBJ2-7; TRBD1 is a possible D gene (6 bases). V was pared by 6 bases and J by 1 base, with 7 bases between. The CDR3 loop spans 12 amino acids. Germline values: CDR1 ENHRY, CDR2 SYGVKD. CDR3 DNA sequence: TGTGCCATCAGAGACAGGTCCTACGAGCAGTACTTC. It translates to CAIRDRSYEQYF.

This clonotype was detected only a few times. The J gene is TRBJ2-2, the V gene TRBV7-3; no clear D gene. Germline V gives CDR1 SGHTA, CDR2 FQGTGA. V was shortened by 5 bases and J by 5 bases, with 12 bases between the two germline ends. CDR3 length equals 14 residues. CDR3 amino acids: CASSPQDITGELFF. The CDR3 region has the DNA TGTGCCAGCAGCCCCCAAGACATAACCGGGGAGCTGTTTTTT.

This clonotype came up a few times. V is TRBV12-5 and J is TRBJ1-5; unclear D gene. Germline values: CDR1 LGHNT, CDR2 FRNRAP. The CDR3 runs to 14 residues. Between the trimmed V and J ends, which lost 2 bases and 6 bases, there was a span of 11 bases. The CDR3 is CASGLPGRGQPQHF. For the CDR3, the DNA is TGTGCTAGTGGTTTGCCGGGCAGAGGTCAGCCCCAGCATTTT. Using reference TRBV12-5 and TRBJ1-5 for the parts outside the CDR3, the full variable domain is DARVTQTPRHKVTEMGQEVTMRCQPILGHNTVFWYRQTMMQGLELLAYFRNRAPLDDSGMPKDRFSAEMPDATLATLKIQPSEPRDSAVYFCASGLPGRGQPQHFGDGTRLSIL.

In its sample, this clonotype was seen a few times. The chain couples TRBV5-1 to TRBJ2-7, with D maybe TRBD1 (6 bases). The CDR3 spans 14 residues. Per the germline V gene, CDR1 is SGHRS and CDR2 is YFSETQ. Trimming took 4 bases from V and 0 from J, leaving 11 bases between them. The CDR3 sequence: CASSHTGHSYEQYF. The CDR3 coding sequence is TGCGCCAGCAGCCACACAGGGCACTCCTACGAGCAGTACTTC.